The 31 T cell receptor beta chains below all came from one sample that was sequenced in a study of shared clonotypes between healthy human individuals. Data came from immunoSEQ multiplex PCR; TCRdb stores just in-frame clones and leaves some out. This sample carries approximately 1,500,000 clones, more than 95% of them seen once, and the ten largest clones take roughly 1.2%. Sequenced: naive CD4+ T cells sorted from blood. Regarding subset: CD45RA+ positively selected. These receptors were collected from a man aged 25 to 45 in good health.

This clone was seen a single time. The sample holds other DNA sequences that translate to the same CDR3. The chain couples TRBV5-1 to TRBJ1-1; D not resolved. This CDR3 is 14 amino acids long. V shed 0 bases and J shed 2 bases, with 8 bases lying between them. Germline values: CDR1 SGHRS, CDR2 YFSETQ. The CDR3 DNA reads TGCGCCAGCAGCTTGGTTGGACTCAACACTGAAGCTTTCTTT. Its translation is CASSLVGLNTEAFF. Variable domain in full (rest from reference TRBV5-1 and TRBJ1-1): KAGVTQTPRYLIKTRGQQVTLSCSPISGHRSVSWYQQTPGQGLQFLFEYFSETQRNKGNFPGRFSGRQFSNSRSEMNVSTLELGDSALYLCASSLVGLNTEAFFGQGTRLTVV.

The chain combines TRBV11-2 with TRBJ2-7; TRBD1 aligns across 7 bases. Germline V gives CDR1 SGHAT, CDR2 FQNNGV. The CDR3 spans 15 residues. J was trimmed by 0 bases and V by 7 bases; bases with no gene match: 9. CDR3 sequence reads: CASTLNNRGSYEQYF. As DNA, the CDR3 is TGTGCCAGCACCCTAAACAACAGGGGCTCCTACGAGCAGTACTTC.

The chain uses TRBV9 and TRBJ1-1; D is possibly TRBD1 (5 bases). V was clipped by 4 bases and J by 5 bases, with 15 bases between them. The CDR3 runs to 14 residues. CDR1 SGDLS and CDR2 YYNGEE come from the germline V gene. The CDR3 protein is CASSPGPSTTEAFF. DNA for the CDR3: TGTGCCAGCAGCCCAGGGCCGAGTACTACTGAAGCTTTCTTT.

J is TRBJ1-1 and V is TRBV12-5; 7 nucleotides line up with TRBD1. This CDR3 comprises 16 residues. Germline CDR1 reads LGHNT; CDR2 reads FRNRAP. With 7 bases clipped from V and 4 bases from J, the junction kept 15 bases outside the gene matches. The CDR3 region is CASVSKTGTEGTEAFF. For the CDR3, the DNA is TGTGCTAGTGTTTCAAAAACCGGGACAGAAGGCACTGAAGCTTTCTTT.

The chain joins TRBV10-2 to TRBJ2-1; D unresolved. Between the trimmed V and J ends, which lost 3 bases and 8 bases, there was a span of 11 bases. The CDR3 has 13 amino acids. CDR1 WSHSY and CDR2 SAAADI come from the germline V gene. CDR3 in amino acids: CASSDGTAHEQFF. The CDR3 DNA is TGCGCCAGCAGTGATGGTACCGCCCATGAGCAGTTCTTC.

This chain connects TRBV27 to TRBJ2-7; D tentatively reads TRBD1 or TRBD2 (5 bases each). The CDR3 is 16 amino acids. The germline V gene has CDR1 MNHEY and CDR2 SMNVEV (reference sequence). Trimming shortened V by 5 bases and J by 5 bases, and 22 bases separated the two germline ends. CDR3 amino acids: CASSPHRGRLRDEQYF. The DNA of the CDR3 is TGTGCCAGCAGTCCGCACCGGGGACGGCTCCGGGACGAGCAGTACTTC.

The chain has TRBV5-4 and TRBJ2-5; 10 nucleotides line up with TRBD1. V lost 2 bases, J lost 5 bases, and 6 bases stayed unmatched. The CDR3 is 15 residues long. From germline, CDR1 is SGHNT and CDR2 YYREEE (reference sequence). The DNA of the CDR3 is TGTGCCAGCAGCTTTAGACAGGGGGCGGGGGAGACCCAGTACTTC. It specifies CASSFRQGAGETQYF.

The CDR3 DNA is TGTGCCAGCAGCGTAATACGGGCGATGAACACTGAAGCTTTCTTT. Translation: CASSVIRAMNTEAFF. The chain combines TRBV11-1 with TRBJ1-1; no clear D. Trimming pared 5 bases from V and 0 bases from J, leaving 13 bases between. CDR1 and CDR2 from the germline V gene are SGHAT and FQDESV (reference sequence). This CDR3 region has 15 residues.

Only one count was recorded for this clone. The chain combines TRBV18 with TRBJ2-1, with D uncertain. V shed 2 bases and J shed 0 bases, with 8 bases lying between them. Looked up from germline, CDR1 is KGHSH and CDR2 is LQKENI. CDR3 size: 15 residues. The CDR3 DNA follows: TGTGCCAGCTCACCAGCGGTAGACTCCTACAATGAGCAGTTCTTC. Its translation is CASSPAVDSYNEQFF. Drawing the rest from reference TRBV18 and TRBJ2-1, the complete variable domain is NAGVMQNPRHLVRRRGQEARLRCSPMKGHSHVYWYRQLPEEGLKFMVYLQKENIIDESGMPKERFSAEFPKEGPSILRIQQVVRGDSAAYFCASSPAVDSYNEQFFGPGTRLTVL.

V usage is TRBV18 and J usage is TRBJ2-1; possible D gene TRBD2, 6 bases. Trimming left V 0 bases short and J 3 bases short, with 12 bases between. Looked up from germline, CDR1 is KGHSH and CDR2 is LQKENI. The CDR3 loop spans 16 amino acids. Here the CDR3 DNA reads TGTGCCAGCTCACCACCGGTGGGGGGAGGCTACAATGAGCAGTTCTTC. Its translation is CASSPPVGGGYNEQFF.

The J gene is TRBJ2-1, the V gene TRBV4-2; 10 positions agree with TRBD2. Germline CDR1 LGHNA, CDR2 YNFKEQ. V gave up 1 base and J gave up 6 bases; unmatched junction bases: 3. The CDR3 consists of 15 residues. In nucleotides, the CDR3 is TGTGCCAGCAGCCAAGGACTAGCGGGTCTCAATGAGCAGTTCTTC. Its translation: CASSQGLAGLNEQFF.

The CDR3 here is CASSLSWQGRVTGELFF. As DNA, the CDR3 is TGTGCCAGCAGCTTGAGCTGGCAGGGGCGCGTCACCGGGGAGCTGTTTTTT. The gene calls are TRBV5-6 and TRBJ2-2; D possibly corresponds to TRBD1 (6 bases). The CDR3 extends over 17 amino acids. CDR1 and CDR2 from the germline V gene are SGHDT and YYEEEE. V lost 1 base and J lost 4, with 17 bases in between.

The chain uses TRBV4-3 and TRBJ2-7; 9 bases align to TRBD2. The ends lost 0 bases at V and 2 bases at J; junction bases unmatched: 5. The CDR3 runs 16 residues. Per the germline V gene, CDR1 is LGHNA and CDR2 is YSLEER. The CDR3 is CASSQEGAGGPYEQYF. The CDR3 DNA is TGCGCCAGCAGCCAAGAGGGGGCGGGAGGGCCCTACGAGCAGTACTTC.

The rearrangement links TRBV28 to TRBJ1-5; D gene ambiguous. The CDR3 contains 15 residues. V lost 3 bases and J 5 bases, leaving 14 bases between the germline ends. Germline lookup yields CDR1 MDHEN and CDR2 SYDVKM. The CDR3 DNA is TGTGCCAGCAGTTTGCTTCGTCCTTCCCATCAGCCCCAGCATTTT. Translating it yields CASSLLRPSHQPQHF. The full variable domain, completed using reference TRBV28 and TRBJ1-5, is DVKVTQSSRYLVKRTGEKVFLECVQDMDHENMFWYRQDPGLGLRLIYFSYDVKMKEKGDIPEGYSVSREKKERFSLILESASTNQTSMYLCASSLLRPSHQPQHFGDGTRLSIL.

This chain's CDR3 is CASSYLSGRTGELFF. The CDR3 DNA is TGTGCCAGCAGTTACTTGTCGGGACGGACCGGGGAGCTGTTTTTT. The chain has TRBV6-5 and TRBJ2-2; D is perhaps TRBD1 or TRBD2 (5 bases each). V was clipped by 1 base and J by 5 bases, with 11 bases between them. The CDR3 is 15 residues long. Germline CDR1 is MNHEY and CDR2 is SVGAGI.

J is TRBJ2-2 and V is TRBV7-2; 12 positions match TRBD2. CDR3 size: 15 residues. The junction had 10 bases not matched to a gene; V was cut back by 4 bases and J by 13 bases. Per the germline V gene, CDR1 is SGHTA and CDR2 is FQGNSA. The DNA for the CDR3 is TGTGCCAGCAGCTCCGGACTAGCGGGACCCACGAGGCTGTTTTTT. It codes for CASSSGLAGPTRLFF.

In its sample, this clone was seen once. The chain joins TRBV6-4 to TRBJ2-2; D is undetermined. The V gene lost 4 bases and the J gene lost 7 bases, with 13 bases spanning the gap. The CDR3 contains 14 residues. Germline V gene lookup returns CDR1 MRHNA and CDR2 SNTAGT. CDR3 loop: CASSALDGDGELFF. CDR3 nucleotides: TGTGCCAGCAGTGCCCTAGATGGTGACGGGGAGCTGTTTTTT.

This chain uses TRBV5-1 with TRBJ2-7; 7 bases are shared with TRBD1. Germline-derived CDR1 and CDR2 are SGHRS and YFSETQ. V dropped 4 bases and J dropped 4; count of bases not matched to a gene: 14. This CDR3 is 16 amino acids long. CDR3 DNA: TGCGCCAGCAGCAAAGGGACAGCGGCACCCCCGTACGAGCAGTACTTC. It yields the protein CASSKGTAAPPYEQYF.

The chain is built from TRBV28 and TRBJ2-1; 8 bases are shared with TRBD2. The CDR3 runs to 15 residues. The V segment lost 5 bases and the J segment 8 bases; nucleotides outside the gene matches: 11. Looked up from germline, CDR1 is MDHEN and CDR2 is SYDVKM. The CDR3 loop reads CASSPPGGGNDEQFF. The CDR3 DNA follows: TGTGCCAGCAGTCCCCCCGGGGGGGGGAACGATGAGCAGTTCTTC.

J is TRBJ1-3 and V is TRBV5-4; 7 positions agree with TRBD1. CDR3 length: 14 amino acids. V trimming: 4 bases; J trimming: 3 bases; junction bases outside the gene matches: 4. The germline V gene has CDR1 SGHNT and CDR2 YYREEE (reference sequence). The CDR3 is CASSPQGRGNTIYF. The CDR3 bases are TGTGCCAGCAGCCCACAGGGGCGTGGAAACACCATATATTTT.

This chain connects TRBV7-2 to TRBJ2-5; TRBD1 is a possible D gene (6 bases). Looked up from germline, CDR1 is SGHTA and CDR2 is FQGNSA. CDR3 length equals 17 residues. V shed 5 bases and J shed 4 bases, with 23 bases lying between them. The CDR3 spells CASSQRGRGLVGETQYF. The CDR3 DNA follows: TGTGCCAGCAGCCAAAGGGGCAGGGGTTTGGTGGGAGAGACCCAGTACTTC. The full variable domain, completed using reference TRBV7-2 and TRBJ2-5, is GAGVSQSPSNKVTEKGKDVELRCDPISGHTALYWYRQSLGQGLEFLIYFQGNSAPDKSGLPSDRFSAERTGGSVSTLTIQRTQQEDSAVYLCASSQRGRGLVGETQYFGPGTRLLVL.

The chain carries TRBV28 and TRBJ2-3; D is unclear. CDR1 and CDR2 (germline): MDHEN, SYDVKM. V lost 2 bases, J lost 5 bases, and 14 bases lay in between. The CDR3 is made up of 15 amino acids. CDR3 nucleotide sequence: TGTGCCAGCAGTTTACCCCACAGTTTGGTAGATACGCAGTATTTT. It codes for CASSLPHSLVDTQYF.

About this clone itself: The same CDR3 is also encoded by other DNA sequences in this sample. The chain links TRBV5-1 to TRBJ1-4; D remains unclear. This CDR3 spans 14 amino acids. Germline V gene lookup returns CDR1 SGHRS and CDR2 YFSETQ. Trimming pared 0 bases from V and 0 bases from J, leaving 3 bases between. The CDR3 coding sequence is TGCGCCAGCAGCTTGGACCCAACTAATGAAAAACTGTTTTTT. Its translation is CASSLDPTNEKLFF.

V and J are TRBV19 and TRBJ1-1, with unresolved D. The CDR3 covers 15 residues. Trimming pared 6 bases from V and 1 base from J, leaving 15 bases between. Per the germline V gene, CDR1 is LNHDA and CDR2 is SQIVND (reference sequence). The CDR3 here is CASRKAGVPNTEAFF. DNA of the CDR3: TGTGCCAGTAGAAAGGCGGGTGTCCCGAACACTGAAGCTTTCTTT. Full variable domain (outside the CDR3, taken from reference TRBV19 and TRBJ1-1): DGGITQSPKYLFRKEGQNVTLSCEQNLNHDAMYWYRQDPGQGLRLIYYSQIVNDFQKGDIAEGYSVSREKKESFPLTVTSAQKNPTAFYLCASRKAGVPNTEAFFGQGTRLTVV.

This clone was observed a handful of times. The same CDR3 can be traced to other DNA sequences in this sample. The CDR3 DNA is TGTGCCAGCAGTGAAGGTAGTCTAGCGGCGAACACCGGGGAGCTGTTTTTT. Amino acid sequence: CASSEGSLAANTGELFF. The chain couples TRBV2 to TRBJ2-2, with 7 bases identical to TRBD2. V gave up 1 base and J gave up 0 bases; unmatched junction bases: 5. The CDR3 loop spans 17 amino acids. Per the germline V gene, CDR1 is SNHLY and CDR2 is FYNNEI.

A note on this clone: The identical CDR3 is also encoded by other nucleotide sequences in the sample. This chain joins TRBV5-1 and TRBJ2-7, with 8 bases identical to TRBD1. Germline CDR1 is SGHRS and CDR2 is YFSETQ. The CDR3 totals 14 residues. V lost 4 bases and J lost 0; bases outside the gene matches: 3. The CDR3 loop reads CASSPGQGSYEQYF. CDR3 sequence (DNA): TGCGCCAGCAGCCCAGGACAGGGCTCCTACGAGCAGTACTTC.

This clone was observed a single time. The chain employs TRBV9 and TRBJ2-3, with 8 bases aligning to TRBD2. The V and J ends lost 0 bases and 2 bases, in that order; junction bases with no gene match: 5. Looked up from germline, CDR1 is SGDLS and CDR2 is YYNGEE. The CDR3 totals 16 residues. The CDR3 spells CASSVAVSGVTDTQYF. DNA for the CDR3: TGTGCCAGCAGCGTAGCTGTTAGCGGGGTCACAGATACGCAGTATTTT.

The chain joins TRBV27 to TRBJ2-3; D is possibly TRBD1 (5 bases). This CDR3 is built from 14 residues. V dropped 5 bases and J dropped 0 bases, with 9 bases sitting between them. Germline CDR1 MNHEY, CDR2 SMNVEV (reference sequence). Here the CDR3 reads CASSASGSTDTQYF. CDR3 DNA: TGTGCCAGCAGTGCTTCAGGGAGCACAGATACGCAGTATTTT.

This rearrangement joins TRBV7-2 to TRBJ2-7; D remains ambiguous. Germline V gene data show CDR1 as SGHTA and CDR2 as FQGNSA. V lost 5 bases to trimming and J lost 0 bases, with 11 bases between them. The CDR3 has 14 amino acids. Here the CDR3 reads CASSPWTHSYEQYF. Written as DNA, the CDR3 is TGTGCCAGCAGCCCCTGGACCCACTCCTACGAGCAGTACTTC.

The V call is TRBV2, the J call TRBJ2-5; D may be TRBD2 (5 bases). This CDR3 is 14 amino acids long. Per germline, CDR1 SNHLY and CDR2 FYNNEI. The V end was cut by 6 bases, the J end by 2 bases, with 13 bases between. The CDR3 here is CASRGVSPQETQYF. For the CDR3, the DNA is TGTGCCAGCAGGGGAGTTTCCCCTCAAGAGACCCAGTACTTC.

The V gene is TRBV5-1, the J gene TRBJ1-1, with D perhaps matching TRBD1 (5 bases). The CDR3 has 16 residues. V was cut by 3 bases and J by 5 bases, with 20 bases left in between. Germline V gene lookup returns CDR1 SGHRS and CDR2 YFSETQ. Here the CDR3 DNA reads TGCGCCAGCAGCTACCAAGGTCGGGGCTGGTATACTGAAGCTTTCTTT. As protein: CASSYQGRGWYTEAFF.